One sample yielded the 11 T cell receptor beta chains listed below, sequenced in a study of blood T cells in healthy people across ages. A J-beta primer mix and a sample-barcoded 5' primer were used in a second PCR of roughly 7 to 12 cycles. MiXCR was run by TCRdb on the 5' RACE reads, yielding one entry per CDR3 protein. The top ten clones hold 20% to 25% of a sample with approximately 770,000 distinct CDR3 sequences, 55% to 75% of them seen once. Material: blood. The receptors were gathered from a man between 25 and 39 years old in good health.

This chain connects TRBV11-2 to TRBJ2-7; 7 bases fit TRBD1. The germline gives CDR1 SGHAT, CDR2 FQNNGV. V was clipped by 4 bases and J by 4 bases; unmatched bases: 7. The CDR3 loop spans 14 amino acids. The CDR3 sequence: CASSSPGTAYEQYF. The CDR3 bases are TGTGCCAGCAGCTCCCCAGGGACAGCTTACGAGCAGTACTTC.

The table lists this clonotype with a few counts. V is TRBV7-2 and J is TRBJ2-3, with D hard to call. The V gene lost 5 bases and the J gene lost 5 bases, with 17 bases spanning the gap. There are 15 residues in the CDR3. Germline V gene lookup returns CDR1 SGHTA and CDR2 FQGNSA. The CDR3 protein is CASSLTYRSQDTQYF. The CDR3 DNA sequence: TGTGCCAGCAGCCTGACATATAGGTCCCAAGATACGCAGTATTTT.

This clonotype was seen more than once but under ten times. The chain couples TRBV19 to TRBJ2-4, with 7 bases identical to TRBD2. Germline values: CDR1 LNHDA, CDR2 SQIVND (reference sequence). This CDR3 comprises 13 residues. V lost 9 bases and J lost 7; bases outside the gene matches: 9. CDR3 loop: CASQLGGGNIQYF. CDR3 in DNA: TGTGCCAGCCAGCTGGGGGGAGGGAACATTCAGTACTTC.

The chain has TRBV12-3 or TRBV12-4 and TRBJ2-5, with D possibly being TRBD2 (5 bases). The DNA matches TRBJ2-7 better at its end, which makes the J call doubtful. CDR3 length: 14 residues. CDR3 loop: CASSPGLLEGEQYF. For the CDR3, the DNA is TGTGCCAGCAGTCCCGGACTCCTTGAGGGCGAGCAGTACTTC.

This clonotype has ten or more counts. The chain uses TRBV9 and TRBJ2-3, with D maybe TRBD2 (5 bases). This CDR3 has 13 residues. The V gene lost 4 bases and the J gene lost 5 bases, with 11 bases spanning the gap. The germline CDR1 and CDR2 sequences are SGDLS and YYNGEE. Here the CDR3 reads CASSPRLRDTQYF. CDR3 nucleotide sequence: TGTGCCAGCAGCCCCCGACTAAGAGATACGCAGTATTTT.

This clonotype was detected only a few times. The chain employs TRBV7-3 and TRBJ2-1, with D possibly TRBD1 on 6 matching bases. Trimming stripped 2 bases from V and 9 bases from J, with 17 bases between. The CDR3 loop spans 15 amino acids. CDR1 and CDR2 from the germline V gene are SGHTA and FQGTGA. Written as DNA, the CDR3 is TGTGCCAGCAGCTTATCAGGGGCGAATTGGGGTGAGCAGTTCTTC. Amino acids: CASSLSGANWGEQFF.

The CDR3 sequence: CATSRDYGTEDGYTF. As DNA, the CDR3 is TGTGCCACCAGCAGAGATTACGGGACAGAAGATGGCTACACCTTC. The gene calls are TRBV15 and TRBJ1-2; 7 bases match TRBD1. Per the germline V gene, CDR1 is LNHNV and CDR2 is YYDKDF (reference sequence). The CDR3 consists of 15 residues. Unmatched junction bases numbered 7, after V lost 0 bases and J lost 6 bases.

This chain uses TRBV29-1 with TRBJ1-1; 7 bases map to TRBD1. Unmatched junction bases numbered 3, after V lost 4 bases and J lost 7 bases. The CDR3 has 11 amino acids. The V gene's germline CDR1 is SQVTM and CDR2 ANQGSEA. DNA of the CDR3: TGCAGCGTTGTTGGGGACAGTGAAGCTTTCTTT. The encoded protein is CSVVGDSEAFF.

The chain uses TRBV24-1 and TRBJ2-1; unclear D gene. The CDR3 covers 16 residues. Trimming removed 0 bases from V and 0 bases from J, with 8 bases in between. Germline lookup yields CDR1 KGHDR and CDR2 SFDVKD. The CDR3 loop is CATSDLAASSYNEQFF. DNA of the CDR3: TGTGCCACCAGTGATTTGGCCGCCTCCTCCTACAATGAGCAGTTCTTC.

To note about this clonotype: An end of the junction does not agree with germline; a read error may underlie this. This rearrangement joins TRBV7-2 to TRBJ2-7; D gene unclear. The length of the CDR3 is 12 residues. Germline CDR1 and CDR2: SGHTA and FQGNSA. The CDR3 loop reads CVSSQSSYEQYF. DNA for the CDR3: TGTGTCAGCAGCCAAAGCTCCTACGAGCAGTACTTC.

This clonotype has just a few counts. This chain uses TRBV28 with TRBJ2-7; 7 nucleotides align to TRBD1. The germline CDR1 and CDR2 sequences are MDHEN and SYDVKM. With 7 bases clipped from V and 7 bases from J, the junction kept 25 bases outside the gene matches. This CDR3 spans 18 amino acids. DNA for the CDR3: TGTGCCAGCAAGTTGTCCCCGCTCAGGGGGAGATTGCCATATGAGCAGTACTTC. It encodes CASKLSPLRGRLPYEQYF. The full variable domain, in which reference TRBV28 and TRBJ2-7 provide the parts outside the CDR3, is DVKVTQSSRYLVKRTGEKVFLECVQDMDHENMFWYRQDPGLGLRLIYFSYDVKMKEKGDIPEGYSVSREKKERFSLILESASTNQTSMYLCASKLSPLRGRLPYEQYFGPGTRLTVT.